The 32 T cell receptor beta chains reported below all come from one sample, sequenced in a study of T cell responses to AZD1222 COVID-19 vaccine. Clones were sequenced by immunoSEQ multiplex PCR, and TCRdb holds only the in-frame ones, with some missing. Of under 200,000 clones in the sample, 90% to 95% were seen once. This sample comprised peripheral blood, obtained on day 0 of AZD1222 vaccination. The source is an adult in good health.

The chain has TRBV6-2 or TRBV6-3 and TRBJ1-2; tentative D call: TRBD1 (5 bases). The CDR3 is made up of 13 amino acids. The V gene lost 1 base and the J gene lost 6 bases, with 9 bases spanning the gap. From germline, CDR1 is MNHEY and CDR2 SVGEGT. The CDR3 DNA follows: TGTGCCAGCAGTTACTACCAGGGCCATGGCTACACCTTC. This encodes CASSYYQGHGYTF.

The V and J genes are TRBV5-1 and TRBJ2-7; 8 nucleotides agree with TRBD1. The V gene's germline CDR1 is SGHRS and CDR2 YFSETQ. Trimming took 4 bases from V and 6 from J; bases not matched to a gene: 6. This CDR3 is built from 13 residues. This CDR3 reads CASSPDRGVEQYF. The CDR3, as DNA: TGCGCCAGCAGCCCTGACAGGGGAGTCGAGCAGTACTTC. The full variable domain, rest sourced from reference TRBV5-1 and TRBJ2-7, is KAGVTQTPRYLIKTRGQQVTLSCSPISGHRSVSWYQQTPGQGLQFLFEYFSETQRNKGNFPGRFSGRQFSNSRSEMNVSTLELGDSALYLCASSPDRGVEQYFGPGTRLTVT.

CDR3 nucleotide sequence: TGTGCCAGCATCGGGGGGCCCACTGAAGCTTTCTTT. Its protein product is CASIGGPTEAFF. The genes are TRBV27 and TRBJ1-1, with D possibly TRBD1 on 6 matching bases. This CDR3 is built from 12 residues. The V end was cut by 7 bases, the J end by 4 bases, with 10 bases between. Germline assignment: CDR1 MNHEY and CDR2 SMNVEV (reference sequence).

The rearrangement joins TRBV7-6 to TRBJ2-7; TRBD2 agrees at 11 bases. This CDR3 is 15 amino acids long. V gave up 2 bases and J gave up 7 bases; unmatched junction bases: 7. The germline V gene encodes CDR1 SGHVS and CDR2 FNYEAQ. The DNA of the CDR3 is TGTGCCAGCAGCTTAACTAGCGGGAGATCGGGAGAGCAGTACTTC. Translating gives CASSLTSGRSGEQYF.

This sequence joins TRBV3-1 (or the pseudogene TRBV3-2) and TRBJ2-7; D perhaps matches TRBD1 (5 bases). CDR3 length equals 16 residues. From germline, CDR1 is LGHDT and CDR2 YNNKEL (reference sequence). V was cut by 0 bases and J by 4 bases, with 16 bases left in between. CDR3 nucleotides: TGTGCCAGCAGCCAAGATAGGGGATGGGCACGGTACGAGCAGTACTTC. Translating gives CASSQDRGWARYEQYF.

CDR3 sequence (DNA): TGTGCCAGCAGCCCCGGGACAAGCCTAACCCTCTACGAGCAGTACTTC. It codes for CASSPGTSLTLYEQYF. The chain combines TRBV5-4 with TRBJ2-7; possibly TRBD1 for D (6 bases). CDR3 size: 16 residues. The V gene lost 4 bases and the J gene lost 3 bases, with 20 bases spanning the gap. Germline lookup yields CDR1 SGHNT and CDR2 YYREEE (reference sequence).

CDR3 protein: CASSIGGRGTEAFF. DNA of the CDR3: TGTGCCAGTAGTATAGGGGGGCGAGGCACTGAAGCTTTCTTT. The genes are TRBV19 and TRBJ1-1; a possible D gene is TRBD1 (6 bases). V lost 1 base to trimming and J lost 4 bases, with 10 bases between them. CDR3 size: 14 residues. Per the germline V gene, CDR1 is LNHDA and CDR2 is SQIVND (reference sequence).

The gene calls are TRBV28 and TRBJ2-3; possible D gene TRBD2, 6 bases. Trimming left V 6 bases short and J 0 bases short, with 22 bases between. The CDR3 runs to 18 residues. Per germline, CDR1 MDHEN and CDR2 SYDVKM. The CDR3, as DNA: TGTGCCAGCAGCCTTAGGGGACTTCGCACGTCTAGCACAGATACGCAGTATTTT. As protein: CASSLRGLRTSSTDTQYF.

The rearrangement joins TRBV9 to TRBJ2-3; D possibly corresponds to TRBD2 (5 bases). From germline, CDR1 is SGDLS and CDR2 YYNGEE. Trimming took 1 base from V and 0 from J, leaving 9 bases between them. This CDR3 comprises 15 residues. The CDR3 loop is CASSVTGGSTDTQYF. The DNA of the CDR3 is TGTGCCAGCAGCGTAACCGGCGGGAGCACAGATACGCAGTATTTT.

This sequence joins TRBV7-9 and TRBJ1-6; D call uncertain. From germline, CDR1 is SEHNR and CDR2 FQNEAQ (reference sequence). The V and J ends lost 3 bases and 5 bases respectively, with 8 bases between them. The CDR3 is 14 residues long. The CDR3 DNA sequence: TGTGCCAGCAGCTTTTCAAGCGATAATTCACCCCTCCACTTT. This gives the protein CASSFSSDNSPLHF.

The chain uses TRBV11-2 and TRBJ1-5; D is undetermined. The CDR3 extends over 13 amino acids. Per the germline V gene, CDR1 is SGHAT and CDR2 is FQNNGV. Deletions cut 1 base from V and 6 bases from J, with 7 bases between. The CDR3, as DNA: TGTGCCAGCAGCTTAGGAAAGGGTCAGCCCCAGCATTTT. Protein sequence: CASSLGKGQPQHF.

The genes are TRBV19 and TRBJ1-2; weak D call: TRBD1 (5 bases). Germline assignment: CDR1 LNHDA and CDR2 SQIVND (reference sequence). CDR3 size: 17 residues. V was pared by 7 bases and J by 1 base, with 22 bases between. CDR3 protein: CASNRKTARASNYGYTF. Written as DNA, the CDR3 is TGTGCCAGTAATCGAAAGACAGCGCGGGCTAGTAACTATGGCTACACCTTC.

This clone was seen once. CDR3 region: CASSEVRAYEQYF. In DNA, the CDR3 is TGTGCCAGCAGTGAAGTGCGAGCCTACGAGCAGTACTTC. The V gene is TRBV2, the J gene TRBJ2-7; D not resolved. The V and J ends lost 1 base and 2 bases respectively, with 6 bases between them. CDR3 length equals 13 residues. Germline CDR1 and CDR2: SNHLY and FYNNEI.

The rearrangement links TRBV20-1 to TRBJ2-7; unclear D gene. Trimming shortened V by 3 bases and J by 2 bases, and 20 bases separated the two germline ends. This CDR3 is 16 amino acids long. Germline V gene data show CDR1 as DFQATT and CDR2 as SNEGSKA (reference sequence). CDR3 DNA sequence: TGCAGTGCTAGTCCGGCAGGCCACCCGTACGCCTACGAGCAGTACTTC. Encoded protein: CSASPAGHPYAYEQYF.

The chain combines TRBV27 with TRBJ1-1, with D possibly being TRBD1 (5 bases). V was cut by 5 bases and J by 1 base, with 14 bases left in between. The CDR3 covers 15 residues. The germline V gene has CDR1 MNHEY and CDR2 SMNVEV (reference sequence). The CDR3 nucleotides are TGTGCCAGCAGTCCCCGGATAGACAGGAACACTGAAGCTTTCTTT. This codes for CASSPRIDRNTEAFF.

The chain links TRBV5-8 to TRBJ1-1; D not resolved. The V and J ends lost 2 bases and 0 bases respectively, with 11 bases between them. Germline V lookup: CDR1 SGHTS, CDR2 YDEGEE. The CDR3 contains 15 residues. The CDR3 spells CASSLLTGLNTEAFF. Here the CDR3 DNA reads TGTGCCAGCAGCTTACTAACTGGACTGAACACTGAAGCTTTCTTT.

This rearrangement joins TRBV7-9 to TRBJ2-1; D is unclear. The CDR3 contains 11 residues. Germline V lookup: CDR1 SEHNR, CDR2 FQNEAQ (reference sequence). The V end was cut by 4 bases, the J end by 9 bases, with 7 bases between. The DNA for the CDR3 is TGTGCCAGCAGCTCCCGCCCTGAGCAGTTCTTC. This encodes CASSSRPEQFF.

The J gene is TRBJ1-1, the V gene TRBV7-9, with TRBD1 matching over 8 bases. CDR3 length equals 13 residues. V lost 7 bases, J lost 3 bases, and 4 bases stayed unmatched. CDR1 is SEHNR, CDR2 FQNEAQ, per germline (reference sequence). In DNA, the CDR3 is TGTGCCAGCACCCAACAGGGGGACACTGAAGCTTTCTTT. Its translation: CASTQQGDTEAFF. Combining the CDR3 with reference TRBV7-9 and TRBJ1-1 gives the whole variable domain DTGVSQNPRHKITKRGQNVTFRCDPISEHNRLYWYRQTLGQGPEFLTYFQNEAQLEKSRLLSDRFSAERPKGSFSTLEIQRTEQGDSAMYLCASTQQGDTEAFFGQGTRLTVV.

This chain connects TRBV27 to TRBJ2-1, with D possibly matching TRBD2 (5 bases). The V and J ends lost 3 bases and 4 bases respectively, with 13 bases between them. Germline V gives CDR1 MNHEY, CDR2 SMNVEV (reference sequence). CDR3 length: 15 residues. The CDR3 sequence is CASSLNGMTYNEQFF. DNA of the CDR3: TGTGCCAGCAGTTTGAACGGGATGACATACAATGAGCAGTTCTTC.

This rearrangement joins TRBV5-1 to TRBJ2-2; tentative D call: TRBD1 (5 bases). CDR3 length equals 14 residues. Germline V gene sequence: CDR1 SGHRS, CDR2 YFSETQ. V lost 3 bases and J 5 bases, leaving 11 bases between the germline ends. This CDR3 is CASSWQGQTGELFF. CDR3 in DNA: TGCGCCAGCAGCTGGCAGGGTCAGACCGGGGAGCTGTTTTTT.

Here the CDR3 DNA reads TGTGCCAGCAGCCAAGGGGCAGGGCTGGCTTTCTTT. As protein: CASSQGAGLAFF. V and J are TRBV3-1 (or the pseudogene TRBV3-2) and TRBJ1-1; weak D call: TRBD1 (5 bases). Germline V gene data show CDR1 as LGHDT and CDR2 as YNNKEL (reference sequence). CDR3 size: 12 residues. V was trimmed by 1 base and J by 11 bases, leaving 11 bases between them.

The CDR3 sequence is CASTGGPSNTEAFF. The CDR3 DNA is TGCGCCAGCACCGGAGGTCCCTCGAACACTGAAGCTTTCTTT. This rearrangement joins TRBV5-1 to TRBJ1-1; unclear D gene. Trimming left V 6 bases short and J 1 base short, with 13 bases between. The CDR3 loop spans 14 amino acids. Germline CDR1 is SGHRS and CDR2 is YFSETQ.

V and J are TRBV7-3 and TRBJ2-6; D remains ambiguous. Germline V CDR1 and CDR2: SGHTA, FQGTGA. CDR3 length: 16 residues. Trimming removed 1 base at V and 4 bases at J, with 11 bases between. CDR3 nucleotide sequence: TGTGCCAGCAGCTTAATTTCCGGGTCCGGGGCCAACGTCCTGACTTTC. It specifies CASSLISGSGANVLTF.

The genes are TRBV27 and TRBJ2-1; 7 nucleotides line up with TRBD1. Germline trimming cut 2 bases from V and 9 bases from J; bases unmatched to any gene: 7. The CDR3 is made up of 14 amino acids. Germline-derived CDR1 and CDR2 are MNHEY and SMNVEV (reference sequence). CDR3 nucleotides: TGTGCCAGCAGTTTAAGTACAGGGGTAGTTGAGCAGTTCTTC. This encodes CASSLSTGVVEQFF.

The rearrangement uses TRBV3-1 (or the pseudogene TRBV3-2) and TRBJ2-7; 8 nucleotides agree with TRBD1. The CDR3 is 14 residues long. The V segment lost 4 bases and the J segment 2 bases; nucleotides outside the gene matches: 4. CDR1 is LGHDT, CDR2 YNNKEL, per germline (reference sequence). In DNA form, the CDR3 reads TGTGCCAGCAGCCTTTACAGGGGGGCCTACGAGCAGTACTTC. This translates into CASSLYRGAYEQYF.

This rearrangement joins TRBV12-5 to TRBJ2-7; D possibly corresponds to TRBD2 (6 bases). Trimming left V 4 bases short and J 2 bases short, with 9 bases between. The CDR3 loop spans 13 amino acids. Germline V gene data show CDR1 as LGHNT and CDR2 as FRNRAP. The CDR3 is CASGWDFAYEQYF. The CDR3 DNA reads TGTGCTAGTGGTTGGGACTTCGCCTACGAGCAGTACTTC.

The V gene is TRBV11-2, the J gene TRBJ1-2, with a tentative D call TRBD1 (5 bases). The CDR3 length is 16 residues. Trimming cost V 5 bases and J 4 bases, with 20 bases left between them. Germline loops: CDR1 SGHAT, CDR2 FQNNGV. For the CDR3, the DNA is TGTGCCAGCAGCCCCTTAGGCAGGGAAGGGGCCTATGGCTACACCTTC. This translates into CASSPLGREGAYGYTF.

The chain joins TRBV28 to TRBJ2-5; 8 bases align to TRBD1. V lost 5 bases, J lost 3 bases, and 5 bases stayed unmatched. Per the germline V gene, CDR1 is MDHEN and CDR2 is SYDVKM. The CDR3 loop spans 14 amino acids. CDR3 sequence reads: CASSETGAEETQYF. CDR3 coding DNA: TGTGCCAGCAGTGAGACAGGGGCGGAAGAGACCCAGTACTTC.

J is TRBJ2-5 and V is TRBV19; 8 bases align to TRBD1. Germline V gene lookup returns CDR1 LNHDA and CDR2 SQIVND (reference sequence). The V and J ends lost 5 bases and 4 bases, in that order; junction bases with no gene match: 6. This CDR3 comprises 14 residues. This chain's CDR3 is CASSPTGVGETQYF. The CDR3 DNA reads as TGTGCCAGTAGTCCGACAGGGGTAGGAGAGACCCAGTACTTC.

The rearrangement joins TRBV12-5 to TRBJ1-2, with TRBD1 as a possible D gene (6 bases). With 2 bases removed from V and 4 bases from J, the gap between germline ends came to 11 bases. The CDR3 has 14 amino acids. From germline, CDR1 is LGHNT and CDR2 FRNRAP. CDR3 residues: CASGLPVDSYGYTF. DNA of the CDR3: TGTGCTAGTGGTTTGCCCGTGGACAGCTATGGCTACACCTTC.

V is TRBV6-5 and J is TRBJ2-5, with 8 bases identical to TRBD1. Germline V gene data show CDR1 as MNHEY and CDR2 as SVGAGI. There are 14 residues in the CDR3. J gave up 2 bases and V 6 bases, and 5 bases lay outside the gene matches. The chain's CDR3 is CASRRTGQQETQYF. The CDR3 DNA reads as TGTGCCAGCAGGCGGACAGGGCAACAAGAGACCCAGTACTTC.

The chain couples TRBV29-1 to TRBJ1-1; D is perhaps TRBD1 (5 bases). This CDR3 contains 12 residues. Looked up from germline, CDR1 is SQVTM and CDR2 is ANQGSEA. The V and J ends lost 5 bases and 6 bases respectively, with 13 bases between them. CDR3 DNA: TGCAGCGTTTCAGGGCTAAGGGCTGAAGCTTTCTTT. This sequence encodes CSVSGLRAEAFF.